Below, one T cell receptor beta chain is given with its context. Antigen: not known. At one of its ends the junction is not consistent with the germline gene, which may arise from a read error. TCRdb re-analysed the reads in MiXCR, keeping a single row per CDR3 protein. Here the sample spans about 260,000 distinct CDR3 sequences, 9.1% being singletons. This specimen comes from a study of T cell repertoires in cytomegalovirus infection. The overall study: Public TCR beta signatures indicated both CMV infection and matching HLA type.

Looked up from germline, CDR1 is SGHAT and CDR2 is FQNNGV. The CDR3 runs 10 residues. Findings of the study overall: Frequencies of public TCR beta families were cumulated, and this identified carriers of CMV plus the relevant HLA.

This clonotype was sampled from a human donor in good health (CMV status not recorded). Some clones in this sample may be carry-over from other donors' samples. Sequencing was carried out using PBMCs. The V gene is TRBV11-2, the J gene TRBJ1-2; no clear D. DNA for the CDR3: TGTGCCACGGGCGCGAATCCCAGGCGTTTC. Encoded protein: CATGANPRRF. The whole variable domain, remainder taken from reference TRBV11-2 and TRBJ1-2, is EAGVAQSPRYKIIEKRQSVAFWCNPISGHATLYWYQQILGQGPKLLIQFQNNGVVDDSQLPKDRFSAERLKGVDSTLKIQPAKLEDSAVYLCATGANPRRFGSGTRLTVV.